The 20 T cell receptor beta chains listed next were all sequenced from one sample in a study of T cells after yellow fever vaccination. TCRdb reanalysed the 5' RACE reads using MiXCR and keeps one entry per CDR3 protein. The table has tens of thousands of distinct CDR3 sequences, less than 8.5% seen once. This specimen was CD8+ T cells sorted from PBMCs, taken 45 days after the first yellow fever vaccination. The receptors were sampled from a man between 18 and 29 years old who received the YFV17D yellow fever vaccine.

The chain couples TRBV6-5 to TRBJ2-4; D gene ambiguous. CDR1 is MNHEY, CDR2 SVGAGI, per germline. The CDR3 runs 13 residues. Trimming left V 6 bases short and J 7 bases short, with 13 bases between. The CDR3 sequence: CASSPDRVNIQYF. The CDR3 coding sequence is TGTGCCAGCAGCCCCGATAGAGTCAACATTCAGTACTTC.

The chain employs TRBV7-2 and TRBJ2-7; D tentatively reads TRBD1 or TRBD2 (5 bases each). Germline CDR1 reads SGHTA; CDR2 reads FQGNSA. The CDR3 sequence is 17 residues long. V was clipped by 0 bases and J by 2 bases, with 17 bases between them. The CDR3 DNA follows: TGTGCCAGCAGCTTAGCCCGGAAGGGGAGCTACCCCTACGAGCAGTACGTC. Residues: CASSLARKGSYPYEQYV.

Many counts were recorded for this clonotype. The rearrangement joins TRBV12-3 or TRBV12-4 to TRBJ2-4; D is perhaps TRBD1 (6 bases). The CDR3 contains 14 residues. V was pared by 6 bases and J by 2 bases, with 11 bases between. CDR3 region: CASSLRGTKNIQYF. The CDR3 DNA reads as TGTGCCAGCAGCCTCAGGGGAACCAAAAACATTCAGTACTTC.

V gene TRBV10-2 combines with J gene TRBJ2-7; 7 nucleotides agree with TRBD1. The trim removed 6 bases at V and 0 bases at J, leaving 8 bases unmatched. Germline V CDR1 and CDR2: WSHSY, SAAADI. The CDR3 runs to 15 residues. CDR3 DNA: TGCGCCAGCAGCGCTGGGACAGTACTCTCCTACGAGCAGTACTTC. As protein: CASSAGTVLSYEQYF.

There are many counts of this clonotype. The rearrangement joins TRBV24-1 to TRBJ1-5; no clear D gene. Trimming took off 2 bases at V and 1 base at J, with 5 bases between the two ends. CDR1 KGHDR and CDR2 SFDVKD come from the germline V gene. The CDR3 runs 14 residues. The CDR3 DNA sequence: TGTGCCACCAGTGATTCGGACAGCAATCAGCCCCAGCATTTT. Translating gives CATSDSDSNQPQHF.

Ten or more counts support this clonotype. V usage is TRBV6-6 and J usage is TRBJ2-3; no clear D gene. V was clipped by 2 bases and J by 5 bases, with 5 bases between them. The CDR3 sequence is 12 residues long. In germline, CDR1 is MNHNY, CDR2 SVGAGI (reference sequence). CDR3 DNA sequence: TGTGCCAGCAGTTACGGGGAAGATACGCAGTATTTT. Its protein is CASSYGEDTQYF.

This clonotype occurred many times. This chain connects TRBV6-1 to TRBJ2-1; a weak D match, TRBD2 (6 bases). Germline assignment: CDR1 MNHNS and CDR2 SASEGT. CDR3 length equals 13 residues. V lost 5 bases, J lost 7 bases, and 12 bases lay in between. CDR3 sequence reads: CASSRTGLNEQFF. The CDR3 DNA reads TGTGCCAGCAGTAGGACGGGACTTAATGAGCAGTTCTTC.

There are many counts of this clonotype. This chain joins TRBV9 and TRBJ2-3, with D tentatively TRBD1 (6 bases). Germline V lookup: CDR1 SGDLS, CDR2 YYNGEE. The length of the CDR3 is 15 residues. The V end was cut by 4 bases, the J end by 1 base, with 13 bases between. CDR3 protein: CASSSGAGGTDTQYF. The CDR3 region has the DNA TGTGCCAGCAGCTCAGGGGCCGGGGGCACAGATACGCAGTATTTT. The variable domain in full, completed from reference TRBV9 and TRBJ2-3, reads DSGVTQTPKHLITATGQRVTLRCSPRSGDLSVYWYQQSLDQGLQFLIQYYNGEERAKGNILERFSAQQFPDLHSELNLSSLELGDSALYFCASSSGAGGTDTQYFGPGTRLTVL.

There are many counts of this clonotype. Here the CDR3 reads CASSYEPNYEQYF. The CDR3 region has the DNA TGTGCCAGCAGCTACGAACCCAATTACGAGCAGTACTTC. The chain employs TRBV7-8 and TRBJ2-7; D is unresolved. V was pared by 4 bases and J by 4 bases, with 11 bases between. Germline values: CDR1 SGHVS, CDR2 FQNEAQ. This CDR3 is built from 13 residues. Using reference TRBV7-8 and TRBJ2-7 for the parts outside the CDR3, the full variable domain is GAGVSQSPRYKVAKRGQDVALRCDPISGHVSLFWYQQALGQGPEFLTYFQNEAQLDKSGLPSDRFFAERPEGSVSTLKIQRTQQEDSAVYLCASSYEPNYEQYFGPGTRLTVT.

This clonotype showed up many times. The chain recombines TRBV10-3 with TRBJ2-7; 7 bases agree with TRBD1. Germline CDR1 reads ENHRY; CDR2 reads SYGVKD. The ends lost 10 bases at V and 2 bases at J; junction bases unmatched: 8. There are 13 residues in the CDR3. The CDR3 loop reads CATRSTGAYEQYF. The CDR3 region has the DNA TGTGCCACTAGATCCACAGGGGCCTACGAGCAGTACTTC.

This clonotype was detected only a few times. V and J are TRBV11-1 and TRBJ1-4, with TRBD1 matching 7 bases. In germline, CDR1 is SGHAT, CDR2 FQDESV (reference sequence). The V segment lost 5 bases and the J segment 8 bases; nucleotides outside the gene matches: 20. The CDR3 consists of 18 residues. The CDR3 protein is CASSKHDRARSLSEKLFF. DNA of the CDR3: TGTGCCAGCAGCAAACACGACAGGGCGAGGTCCTTATCCGAAAAACTGTTTTTT.

This clonotype was found many times. V and J are TRBV5-1 and TRBJ1-2; 7 bases line up with TRBD1. This CDR3 has 14 residues. V lost 1 base, J lost 3 bases, and 3 bases stayed unmatched. Germline V gives CDR1 SGHRS, CDR2 YFSETQ. CDR3 nucleotide sequence: TGCGCCAGCAGCTTGTACGGGACAGACTATGGCTACACCTTC. Translated, it gives CASSLYGTDYGYTF.

This clonotype appeared many times. The chain employs TRBV6-5 and TRBJ2-1; D is ambiguous. Germline values: CDR1 MNHEY, CDR2 SVGAGI. Trimming cost V 6 bases and J 5 bases, with 8 bases left between them. The CDR3 has 12 amino acids. The CDR3 nucleotides are TGTGCCAGCAGCACACAGAACAATGAGCAGTTCTTC. It is translated as CASSTQNNEQFF.

The sample holds many counts of this clonotype. The CDR3 DNA is TGTGCCAGCAGTTACTCGGGCGGGGACCAAGAGACCCAGTACTTC. This encodes CASSYSGGDQETQYF. The chain joins TRBV6-5 to TRBJ2-5; D is perhaps TRBD2 (6 bases). The CDR3 loop spans 15 amino acids. Germline CDR1 is MNHEY and CDR2 is SVGAGI. V lost 0 bases, J lost 0 bases, and 8 bases lay in between.

In its sample, this clonotype was seen a few times. V usage is TRBV7-8 and J usage is TRBJ1-1; D uncertain. Germline assignment: CDR1 SGHVS and CDR2 FQNEAQ. CDR3 length equals 15 residues. V was clipped by 2 bases and J by 1 base, with 11 bases between them. The CDR3 DNA is TGTGCCAGCAGCTTATTTGAAGGAGCGAACACTGAAGCTTTCTTT. It codes for CASSLFEGANTEAFF. The whole variable domain, filled in from reference TRBV7-8 and TRBJ1-1, reads GAGVSQSPRYKVAKRGQDVALRCDPISGHVSLFWYQQALGQGPEFLTYFQNEAQLDKSGLPSDRFFAERPEGSVSTLKIQRTQQEDSAVYLCASSLFEGANTEAFFGQGTRLTVV.

In its sample, this clonotype was seen a few times. This CDR3 is CASSYSALGQPQHF. Written as DNA, the CDR3 is TGTGCCAGCAGTTACTCTGCCCTTGGGCAGCCCCAGCATTTT. The V gene is TRBV6-5, the J gene TRBJ1-5; D is undetermined. This CDR3 contains 14 residues. Germline CDR1 MNHEY, CDR2 SVGAGI. Trimming pared 0 bases from V and 7 bases from J, leaving 10 bases between.

Many counts were recorded for this clonotype. V usage is TRBV12-3 or TRBV12-4 and J usage is TRBJ2-5; weak D call: TRBD2 (5 bases). The germline V and J ends were trimmed by 4 bases and 4 bases, with 16 bases remaining between them. The CDR3 spans 15 residues. The CDR3 region is CASSSFDGVGETQYF. As DNA, the CDR3 is TGTGCCAGCAGTTCCTTCGACGGGGTGGGAGAGACCCAGTACTTC.

For this clonotype: This may be a read error: a much more frequent sequence differs by one nucleotide. V gene TRBV15 combines with J gene TRBJ2-5; TRBD1 aligns across 7 bases. This CDR3 spans 14 amino acids. Germline V gene lookup returns CDR1 LNHNV and CDR2 YYDKDF (reference sequence). Here the CDR3 DNA reads TGTGCCGCCAGCAGTGAAACAGGGGTTGGGACCCAGTACTTC. It translates to CAASSETGVGTQYF. The full variable domain, in which reference TRBV15 and TRBJ2-5 provide the parts outside the CDR3, is DAMVIQNPRYQVTQFGKPVTLSCSQTLNHNVMYWYQQKSSQAPKLLFHYYDKDFNNEADTPDNFQSRRPNTSFCFLDIRSPGLGDTAMYLCAASSETGVGTQYFGPGTRLLVL.

Ten or more counts support this clonotype. This chain links TRBV20-1 with TRBJ2-7; no definite D call. Trimming pared 2 bases from V and 2 bases from J, leaving 7 bases between. The germline gives CDR1 DFQATT, CDR2 SNEGSKA (reference sequence). This CDR3 is built from 12 residues. This CDR3 is CSARWDTYEQYV. In nucleotides, the CDR3 is TGCAGTGCTAGATGGGATACCTACGAGCAGTACGTC.

This clonotype was detected only a few times. The chain carries TRBV12-3 or TRBV12-4 and TRBJ2-1; 9 bases fit TRBD2. J was trimmed by 5 bases and V by 2 bases; bases with no gene match: 7. This CDR3 has 16 residues. The CDR3 nucleotides are TGTGCCAGCAGTTTACGAGGATTAGCGGGGGACAATGAGCAGTTCTTC. Translating gives CASSLRGLAGDNEQFF.